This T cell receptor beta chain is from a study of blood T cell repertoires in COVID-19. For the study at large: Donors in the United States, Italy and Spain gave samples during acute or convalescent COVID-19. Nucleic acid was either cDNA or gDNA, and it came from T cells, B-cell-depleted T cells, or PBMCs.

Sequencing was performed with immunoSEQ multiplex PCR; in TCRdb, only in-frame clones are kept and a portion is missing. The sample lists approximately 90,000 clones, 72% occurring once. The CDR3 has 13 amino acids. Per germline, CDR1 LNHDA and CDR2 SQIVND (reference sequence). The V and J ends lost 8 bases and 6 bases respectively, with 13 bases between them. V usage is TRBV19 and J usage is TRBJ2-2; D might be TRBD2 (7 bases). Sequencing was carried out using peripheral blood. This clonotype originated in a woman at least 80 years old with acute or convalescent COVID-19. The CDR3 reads CASARGLSGELFF. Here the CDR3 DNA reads TGTGCCAGTGCGCGGGGGCTTTCCGGGGAGCTGTTTTTT.